Many counts were recorded for the clone carrying this T cell receptor (beta chain). No antigen is known for it. The data stem from a study of T cell repertoires in cytomegalovirus infection. In TCRdb, the reads were re-called with MiXCR into one record per CDR3 protein. Of about 310,000 distinct CDR3 sequences in the sample, about a sixth are singletons; the top ten hold around 12%. The CDR3 loop spans 15 amino acids. Germline-derived CDR1 and CDR2 are MGHRA and YSYEKL. The junction had 5 bases not matched to a gene; V was cut back by 3 bases and J by 2 bases. Study findings and constraints: The response measured ex vivo was dominated by TCR beta clonotypes (HLA-C-restricted and CMV-specific).

This receptor was taken from a human donor in good health (CMV status not recorded). Some clones in this sample may be carry-over from other donors' samples. What was sequenced was PBMCs. The chain carries TRBV4-1 and TRBJ2-5; 8 nucleotides line up with TRBD1. The CDR3 DNA sequence: TGCGCCAGCAGCCATGGGGACAGGCAGCAAGAGACCCAGTACTTC. It specifies CASSHGDRQQETQYF.